This is a list of T cell receptor beta chains from one sample in a study of control samples from healthy donors and cancer patients. Sequencing used immunoSEQ multiplex PCR; TCRdb keeps in-frame clones, though not all of them. Of 130,000 or so clones listed, just under 90% are singletons. The specimen was PBMCs. These receptor sequences come from a man aged 45-65 years with head and neck cancer. Both conserved end residues are part of each CDR3. Each record gives: CDR3 length, J gene, D gene, clone size, V gene, CDR3 protein, CDR3 DNA. The D gene is left open where the match is weak. Clone size, where shown, is once, few, many, or a class for clones that have expanded.

17,TRBJ1-2,TRBD1,NA,TRBV11-2,CASSSRGTGDPRGGYTF,TGTGCCAGCAGCTCTAGGGGGACAGGGGATCCCAGGGGTGGCTACACCTTC
15,TRBJ1-6,NA,NA,TRBV5-1,CASSLEGSYNSPLHF,TGCGCCAGCAGCTTAGAGGGTTCCTATAATTCACCCCTCCACTTT
14,TRBJ1-3,NA,NA,TRBV9,CASSVTPSGNTIYF,TGTGCCAGCAGCGTTACACCCTCTGGAAACACCATATATTTT
12,TRBJ2-1,NA,NA,TRBV15,CATSRVNNEQFF,TGTGCCACCAGCAGAGTTAACAATGAGCAGTTCTTC
19,TRBJ2-3,TRBD2,NA,TRBV3-1/TRBV3-2,CASSQDHRTSGTGTDTQYF,TGTGCCAGCAGCCAAGATCATAGGACTAGCGGGACAGGCACAGATACGCAGTATTTT
13,TRBJ1-2,NA,NA,TRBV10-3,CAISFGQNYGYTF,TGTGCCATCAGCTTTGGACAGAACTATGGCTACACCTTC
13,TRBJ2-5,NA,few,TRBV29-1,CSGRRLYQETQYF,TGCAGCGGCCGTCGGCTGTACCAAGAGACCCAGTACTTC
16,TRBJ1-2,NA,NA,TRBV30,CAWRGGTGTEYYGYTF,TGTGCCTGGAGGGGGGGGACCGGGACGGAATACTATGGCTACACCTTC
14,TRBJ2-3,NA,NA,TRBV29-1,CSVGPAIRGDTQYF,TGCAGCGTTGGGCCCGCGATTCGAGGGGATACGCAGTATTTT
15,TRBJ1-1,NA,NA,TRBV7-2,CASSSRLGANTEAFF,TGTGCCAGCAGCTCCCGGCTAGGGGCGAACACTGAAGCTTTCTTT
15,TRBJ2-3,NA,NA,TRBV6-5,CASRPSWGAADTQYF,TGTGCCAGCAGGCCCTCGTGGGGGGCGGCAGATACGCAGTATTTT
14,TRBJ2-1,TRBD2,NA,TRBV24-1,CATSDLAGDNEQFF,TGTGCCACCAGTGACCTAGCGGGGGACAATGAGCAGTTCTTC
13,TRBJ1-1,NA,NA,TRBV25-1,CASTGATTGEAFF,TGTGCCAGCACAGGCGCCACGACCGGGGAGGCTTTCTTT
16,TRBJ2-2,TRBD1,NA,TRBV7-6,CASSQGQGKDTGELFF,TGTGCCAGCAGCCAGGGACAGGGGAAAGACACCGGGGAGCTGTTTTTT
14,TRBJ1-1,NA,NA,TRBV11-2,CASSLVRIHTEAFF,TGTGCCAGCAGCTTAGTGCGGATCCACACTGAAGCTTTCTTT
13,TRBJ2-3,NA,NA,TRBV11-2,CASSFGGADTQYF,TGTGCCAGCAGCTTTGGGGGAGCAGATACGCAGTATTTT
15,TRBJ1-1,NA,NA,TRBV6-5,CASSYLSGAYTEAFF,TGTGCCAGCAGTTACTTATCTGGAGCCTACACTGAAGCTTTCTTT
16,TRBJ2-2,NA,NA,TRBV19,CASSISFVRGVGELFF,TGTGCCAGTAGTATATCGTTCGTGAGGGGGGTAGGGGAGCTGTTTTTT
13,TRBJ2-7,NA,NA,TRBV29-1,CSARLWGVYEQYF,TGCAGCGCCCGCTTGTGGGGGGTCTACGAGCAGTACTTC
15,TRBJ1-1,NA,once,TRBV27,CASSLGPRGNTEAFF,TGTGCCAGCAGTTTGGGACCGCGGGGGAACACTGAAGCTTTCTTT